The present TCR beta chain was sequenced within a study of blood T cell repertoires in COVID-19. At the level of the study: Acute and convalescent COVID-19 specimens originated in the United States, Italy and Spain. Sources were T cells, B-cell-depleted T cells, or PBMCs; the material itself was cDNA or gDNA.

Authors' methods: Using reference gene primer amplification, nucleated cell counts were estimated. The assay was immunoSEQ multiplex PCR, and TCRdb's table has in-frame clones only and misses some. The V and J calls and clone size are taken from that table; D and trimming were inferred from the DNA. The sample includes 95,000 to 150,000 clones, 75% to 90% of them seen just once. CDR1 MNHEY and CDR2 SVGEGT come from the germline V gene. This CDR3 region has 19 residues. Trimming took 0 bases from V and 4 from J; bases not matched to a gene: 12. Sequenced: peripheral blood. This TCR derives from a man aged 40-55 years with acute or convalescent COVID-19. The J gene is TRBJ2-6, the V gene TRBV6-2 or TRBV6-3, with 7 positions matching TRBD2. CDR3 nucleotide sequence: TGTGCCAGCAGTTACTCGGGGAGGGGATTGTCGTTCGGGGCCAACGTCCTGACTTTC. Its translation: CASSYSGRGLSFGANVLTF.